The TCR beta chain under discussion was sequenced for a study of a mutant IDH1 vaccine in newly diagnosed glioma. Study-wide context: Patients began vaccination 4-6 weeks after radiotherapy alone, or with temozolomide cycles. The therapy given earlier, which was standard therapy, consisted of radiotherapy, temozolomide, or both, and most of the patients received both. The study's findings and limits: Pseudoprogression seemed unlinked to shifts in top peripheral T cell clonotypes. Among patients, around 95% showed immune responses induced by the vaccine.

Profiling relied on immunoSEQ multiplex PCR, and the TCRdb table lists in-frame clones only, not all of them. In the table there are 60,000 or so clones, approximately 90% of which are singletons. The CDR3 is made up of 15 amino acids. CDR1 and CDR2 (germline): MNHEY, SVGAGI. The V gene lost 0 bases and the J gene lost 4 bases, with 9 bases spanning the gap. Concerning this clone: Its target is unknown.

Time point defined: week 11, during vaccination. Topical imiquimod accompanied each vaccine dose, which consisted of 300 ug of mutant IDH1 20-mer peptide. The sequenced sample was PBMCs, obtained from a glioma patient whose treatment included an IDH1 peptide vaccine. The source is a man aged 35 to 55 with glioma. The chain recombines TRBV6-5 with TRBJ1-4; D possibly corresponds to TRBD1 (6 bases). CDR3 amino acids: CASSYSTGLNEKLFF. Here the CDR3 DNA reads TGTGCCAGCAGTTACTCGACAGGCCTTAATGAAAAACTGTTTTTT.